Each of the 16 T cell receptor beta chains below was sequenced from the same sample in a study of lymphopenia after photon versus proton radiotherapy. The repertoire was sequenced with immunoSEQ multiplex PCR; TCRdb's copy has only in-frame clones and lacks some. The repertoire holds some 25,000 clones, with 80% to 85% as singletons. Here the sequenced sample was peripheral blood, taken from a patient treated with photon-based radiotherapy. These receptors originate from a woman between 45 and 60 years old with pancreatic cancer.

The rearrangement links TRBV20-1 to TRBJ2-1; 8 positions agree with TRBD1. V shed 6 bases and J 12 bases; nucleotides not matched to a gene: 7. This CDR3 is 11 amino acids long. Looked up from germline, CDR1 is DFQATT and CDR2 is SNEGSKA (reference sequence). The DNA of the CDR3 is TGCAGTGCCGAGACAGGGGAAGCGCAGTTCTTC. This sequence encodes CSAETGEAQFF.

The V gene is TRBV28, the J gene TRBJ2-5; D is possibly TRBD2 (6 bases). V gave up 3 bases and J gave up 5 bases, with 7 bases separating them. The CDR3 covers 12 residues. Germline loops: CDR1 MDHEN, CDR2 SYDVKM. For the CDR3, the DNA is TGTGCCAGCAGTTTCCGGGGGGAGACCCAGTACTTC. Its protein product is CASSFRGETQYF.

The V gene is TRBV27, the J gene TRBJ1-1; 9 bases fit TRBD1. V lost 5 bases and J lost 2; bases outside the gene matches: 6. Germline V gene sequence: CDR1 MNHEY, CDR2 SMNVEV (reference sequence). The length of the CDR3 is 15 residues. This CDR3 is CASSDGTGPNTEAFF. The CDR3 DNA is TGTGCCAGCAGTGACGGGACAGGGCCCAACACTGAAGCTTTCTTT.

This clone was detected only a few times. This CDR3 reads CASSRTGLQGDTGELFF. The DNA for the CDR3 is TGTGCCAGCAGTCGGACCGGGCTACAGGGGGACACCGGGGAGCTGTTTTTT. The chain links TRBV7-9 to TRBJ2-2; 8 bases map to TRBD1. The germline gives CDR1 SEHNR, CDR2 FQNEAQ (reference sequence). The CDR3 runs 17 residues. V lost 6 bases and J lost 3; bases outside the gene matches: 12.

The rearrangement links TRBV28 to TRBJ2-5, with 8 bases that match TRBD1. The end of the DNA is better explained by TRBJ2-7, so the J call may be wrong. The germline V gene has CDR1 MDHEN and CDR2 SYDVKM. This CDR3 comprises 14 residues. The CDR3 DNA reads TGTGCCAGCAGTTTCTTCGACAGGGGAAACGAGCAGTACTTC. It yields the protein CASSFFDRGNEQYF.

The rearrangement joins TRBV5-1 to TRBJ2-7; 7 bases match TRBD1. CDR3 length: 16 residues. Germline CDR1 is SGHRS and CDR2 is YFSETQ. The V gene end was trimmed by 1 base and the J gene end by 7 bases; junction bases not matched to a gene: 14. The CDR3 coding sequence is TGCGCCAGCAGCTTGTTTGAGACAGGGTCCTTCAGGGAGCAGTACTTC. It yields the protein CASSLFETGSFREQYF.

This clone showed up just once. The CDR3, as DNA: TGTGCCAGCAGCCGGGACCGAGTTAAGAACACTGAAGCTTTCTTT. As protein: CASSRDRVKNTEAFF. The rearrangement joins TRBV7-8 to TRBJ1-1, with D perhaps matching TRBD1 (5 bases). Trimming removed 5 bases from V and 1 base from J, with 14 bases in between. The CDR3 covers 15 residues. CDR1 and CDR2 (germline): SGHVS, FQNEAQ.

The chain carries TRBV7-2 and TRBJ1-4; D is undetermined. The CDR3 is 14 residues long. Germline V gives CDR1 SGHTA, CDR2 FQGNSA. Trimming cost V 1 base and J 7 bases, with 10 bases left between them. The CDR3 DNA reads TGTGCCAGCAGCTTAGGCCCGGGAGGTGAAAAACTGTTTTTT. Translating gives CASSLGPGGEKLFF.

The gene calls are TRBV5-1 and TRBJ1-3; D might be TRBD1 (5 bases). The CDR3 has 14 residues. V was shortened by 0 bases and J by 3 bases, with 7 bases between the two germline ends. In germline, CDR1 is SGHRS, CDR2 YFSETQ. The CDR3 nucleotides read TGCGCCAGCAGCTTGGGACAGCTTGGAAACACCATATATTTT. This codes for CASSLGQLGNTIYF.

The CDR3 nucleotides are TGTGCCTGGTGCTTTAAAGGGTCCCCCTACAATGAGCAGTTCTTC. Translated, it gives CAWCFKGSPYNEQFF. The chain links TRBV30 to TRBJ2-1; no definite D call. Germline loops: CDR1 GTSNPN, CDR2 SVGIG (reference sequence). This CDR3 comprises 15 residues. Trimming shortened V by 5 bases and J by 2 bases, and 16 bases separated the two germline ends. Drawing the rest from reference TRBV30 and TRBJ2-1, the complete variable domain is SQTIHQWPATLVQPVGSPLSLECTVEGTSNPNLYWYRQAAGRGLQLLFYSVGIGQISSEVPQNLSASRPQDRQFILSSKKLLLSDSGFYLCAWCFKGSPYNEQFFGPGTRLTVL.

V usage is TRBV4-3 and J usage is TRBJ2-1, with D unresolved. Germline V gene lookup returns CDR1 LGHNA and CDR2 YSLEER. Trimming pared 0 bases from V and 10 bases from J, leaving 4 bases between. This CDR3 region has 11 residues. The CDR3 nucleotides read TGCGCCAGCAGCCAAGAGGGGGAGCAGTTCTTC. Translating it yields CASSQEGEQFF.

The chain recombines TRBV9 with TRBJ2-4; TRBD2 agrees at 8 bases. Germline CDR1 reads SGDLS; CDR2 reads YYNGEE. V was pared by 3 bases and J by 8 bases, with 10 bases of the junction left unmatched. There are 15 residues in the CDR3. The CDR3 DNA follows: TGTGCCAGCAGCGGAACAGCGGGAGCTGCTGACATTCAGTACTTC. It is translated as CASSGTAGAADIQYF.

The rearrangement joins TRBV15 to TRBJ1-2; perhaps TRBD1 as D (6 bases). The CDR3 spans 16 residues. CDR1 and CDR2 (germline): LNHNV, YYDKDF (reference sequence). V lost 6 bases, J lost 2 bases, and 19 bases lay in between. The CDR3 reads CATSRSRPGGNYGYTF. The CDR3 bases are TGTGCCACCAGTAGATCGAGACCCGGGGGCAACTATGGCTACACCTTC.

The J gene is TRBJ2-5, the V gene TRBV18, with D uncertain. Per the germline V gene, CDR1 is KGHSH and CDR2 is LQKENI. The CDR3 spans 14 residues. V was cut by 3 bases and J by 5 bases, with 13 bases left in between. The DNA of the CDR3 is TGTGCCAGCTCACCGGGGATCCCGAGGGAGACCCAGTACTTC. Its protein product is CASSPGIPRETQYF.

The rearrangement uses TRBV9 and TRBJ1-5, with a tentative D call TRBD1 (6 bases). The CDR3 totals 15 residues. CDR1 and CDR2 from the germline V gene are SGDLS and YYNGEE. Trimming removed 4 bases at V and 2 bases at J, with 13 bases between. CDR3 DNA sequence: TGTGCCAGCAGCCCACGAGGGGGGGGCAATCAGCCCCAGCATTTT. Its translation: CASSPRGGGNQPQHF.

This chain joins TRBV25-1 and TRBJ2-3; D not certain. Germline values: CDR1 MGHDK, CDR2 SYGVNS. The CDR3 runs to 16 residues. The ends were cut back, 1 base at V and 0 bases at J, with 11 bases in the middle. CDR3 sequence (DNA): TGTGCCAGCAGTGAATCAGGAATCTTTAGCACAGATACGCAGTATTTT. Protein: CASSESGIFSTDTQYF.